The 18 T cell receptor beta chains listed next were all sequenced from one sample in a study of cytomegalovirus exposure and HLA in healthy donors. It was with 60 Vbeta and 13 Jbeta primers that the PCR ran. Only in-frame clones appear in the TCRdb table, and some are missing; sequencing was by immunoSEQ multiplex PCR. The sample lists around 200,000 clones; roughly 80% were seen once. The specimen was PBMCs. These TCRs come from a man aged 50-60 years in good health and CMV-seronegative.

The genes are TRBV29-1 and TRBJ2-2, with TRBD1 matching 8 bases. Germline trimming cut 4 bases from V and 3 bases from J; bases unmatched to any gene: 7. The length of the CDR3 is 15 residues. CDR1 and CDR2 from the germline V gene are SQVTM and ANQGSEA. The chain's CDR3 is CSVAPQGAHTGELFF. The DNA of the CDR3 is TGCAGCGTTGCCCCGCAGGGGGCCCACACCGGGGAGCTGTTTTTT.

The chain links TRBV6-5 to TRBJ1-2; possibly TRBD1 for D (6 bases). The length of the CDR3 is 16 residues. Germline CDR1 is MNHEY and CDR2 is SVGAGI. V gave up 4 bases and J gave up 0 bases, with 15 bases separating them. For the CDR3, the DNA is TGTGCCAGCAGTTCCCTCAAAGGGGGTTCTAACTATGGCTACACCTTC. Translating it yields CASSSLKGGSNYGYTF.

The chain has TRBV10-3 and TRBJ2-2; no firm D call. Germline-derived CDR1 and CDR2 are ENHRY and SYGVKD. The CDR3 spans 15 residues. The ends were cut back, 4 bases at V and 0 bases at J, with 9 bases in the middle. The CDR3 loop is CAISVLHPNTGELFF. CDR3 coding DNA: TGTGCCATCAGTGTACTGCATCCGAACACCGGGGAGCTGTTTTTT.

This clone came up once. The chain couples TRBV30 to TRBJ2-1; D unclear. This CDR3 is built from 12 residues. The V end lost 5 bases, the J end lost 7 bases, and 12 bases lay between the germline ends. Germline values: CDR1 GTSNPN, CDR2 SVGIG (reference sequence). CDR3: CAWGSARNEQFF. The CDR3 region has the DNA TGTGCCTGGGGGTCCGCGAGGAATGAGCAGTTCTTC.

The chain carries TRBV7-9 and TRBJ1-1; tentative D call: TRBD1 (6 bases). CDR3 size: 13 residues. CDR1 SEHNR and CDR2 FQNEAQ come from the germline V gene (reference sequence). The V and J ends lost 4 bases and 4 bases respectively, with 10 bases between them. CDR3: CASSWDTATEAFF. Here the CDR3 DNA reads TGTGCCAGCAGCTGGGACACTGCCACTGAAGCTTTCTTT.

The chain carries TRBV10-2 and TRBJ1-1; TRBD1 aligns across 7 bases. The CDR3 spans 12 residues. Germline V lookup: CDR1 WSHSY, CDR2 SAAADI. V lost 7 bases and J lost 6; bases outside the gene matches: 5. This CDR3 reads CASTPGGAEAFF. The CDR3 bases are TGCGCCAGCACCCCAGGGGGAGCTGAAGCTTTCTTT.

The CDR3 loop reads CARPAQGEDYEQYF. For the CDR3, the DNA is TGTGCCAGACCTGCACAGGGGGAAGACTACGAGCAGTACTTC. This chain connects TRBV6-5 to TRBJ2-7, with 8 bases identical to TRBD1. There are 14 residues in the CDR3. With 9 bases clipped from V and 3 bases from J, the junction kept 10 bases outside the gene matches. CDR1 is MNHEY, CDR2 SVGAGI, per germline.

The chain links TRBV10-3 to TRBJ1-2, with D maybe TRBD1 (5 bases). Trimming cost V 6 bases and J 8 bases, with 19 bases left between them. Germline values: CDR1 ENHRY, CDR2 SYGVKD. The CDR3 runs 14 residues. The CDR3 DNA follows: TGTGCCATCAGGGGGGGGACTGGAGCTGAGGGCTACACCTTC. As protein: CAIRGGTGAEGYTF.

This clone occurred a few times. The V call is TRBV2, the J call TRBJ2-1; tentatively, D is TRBD1 (6 bases). Germline CDR1 reads SNHLY; CDR2 reads FYNNEI. The germline V and J ends were trimmed by 6 bases and 0 bases, with 12 bases remaining between them. This CDR3 is 15 amino acids long. CDR3: CASSQQGISYNEQFF. CDR3 sequence (DNA): TGTGCCAGCAGCCAACAGGGAATCTCCTACAATGAGCAGTTCTTC.

The genes are TRBV6-5 and TRBJ1-5, with D perhaps TRBD1 (5 bases). V was clipped by 8 bases and J by 0 bases, with 8 bases between them. Germline V gene lookup returns CDR1 MNHEY and CDR2 SVGAGI. The CDR3 has 13 amino acids. In DNA form, the CDR3 reads TGTGCCAGCCAGACAGCTAGCAATCAGCCCCAGCATTTT. Its translation is CASQTASNQPQHF.

This rearrangement joins TRBV11-2 to TRBJ1-1; D gene ambiguous. Germline CDR1 is SGHAT and CDR2 is FQNNGV. Between the trimmed V and J ends, which lost 3 bases and 0 bases, there was a span of 5 bases. The CDR3 loop spans 13 amino acids. This chain's CDR3 is CASSFGLNTEAFF. The CDR3 nucleotides are TGTGCCAGCAGCTTCGGGTTGAACACTGAAGCTTTCTTT.

The genes are TRBV6-5 and TRBJ1-6, with D possibly matching TRBD1 (6 bases). V was pared by 2 bases and J by 7 bases, with 9 bases between. The germline CDR1 and CDR2 sequences are MNHEY and SVGAGI. The CDR3 extends over 14 amino acids. The CDR3 reads CASSYGTWNSPLHF. The DNA of the CDR3 is TGTGCCAGCAGTTACGGGACATGGAATTCACCCCTCCACTTT.

The chain links TRBV7-2 to TRBJ1-4, with D unclear. Germline CDR1 and CDR2: SGHTA and FQGNSA. V lost 4 bases and J lost 7, with 10 bases in between. This CDR3 comprises 13 residues. CDR3 sequence: CASSSSFGEKLFF. The CDR3 DNA sequence: TGTGCCAGCAGCTCGTCTTTCGGTGAAAAACTGTTTTTT.

The chain combines TRBV9 with TRBJ2-5; possible D gene TRBD2, 6 bases. Trimming left V 3 bases short and J 2 bases short, with 14 bases between. The CDR3 runs 15 residues. Looked up from germline, CDR1 is SGDLS and CDR2 is YYNGEE. The CDR3 DNA follows: TGTGCCAGCAGCGCGCTTGGGACTTTACAAGAGACCCAGTACTTC. Translating it yields CASSALGTLQETQYF.

The chain joins TRBV6-1 to TRBJ1-5; the D gene is possibly TRBD1 (6 bases). This CDR3 spans 15 amino acids. Germline CDR1 and CDR2: MNHNS and SASEGT. Trimming shortened V by 7 bases and J by 3 bases, and 16 bases separated the two germline ends. The CDR3 loop is CASTGRGATNQPQHF. CDR3 nucleotides: TGTGCCAGCACCGGGAGGGGGGCGACCAATCAGCCCCAGCATTTT.

The chain couples TRBV6-1 to TRBJ1-4, with 9 bases identical to TRBD1. CDR1 MNHNS and CDR2 SASEGT come from the germline V gene. V gave up 4 bases and J gave up 5 bases; unmatched junction bases: 5. The CDR3 has 15 amino acids. The CDR3 nucleotides are TGTGCCAGCAGTGGCGGGACAGGGTGGAATGAAAAACTGTTTTTT. This encodes CASSGGTGWNEKLFF.

The V call is TRBV25-1, the J call TRBJ1-2; no clear D gene. V lost 2 bases and J lost 7, with 5 bases in between. CDR3 size: 11 residues. Germline CDR1 is MGHDK and CDR2 is SYGVNS. In nucleotides, the CDR3 is TGTGCCAGCAGTGAACTCCGTGGCTACACCTTC. Its translation: CASSELRGYTF.

The rearrangement joins TRBV4-3 to TRBJ1-5; D remains unclear. V was clipped by 0 bases and J by 7 bases, with 13 bases between them. Per the germline V gene, CDR1 is LGHNA and CDR2 is YSLEER. This CDR3 is 15 amino acids long. Written as DNA, the CDR3 is TGCGCCAGCAGCCAAGATAGAGCTTTCGGGCAGCCCCAGCATTTT. Protein sequence: CASSQDRAFGQPQHF.